This T cell receptor beta chain was sequenced in a study of blood T cell repertoires in COVID-19. Recruitment covered 20 to 25 US areas and drew participants whose ages spanned about 18 to 100 years. The CDR3 length is 16 residues. CDR1 and CDR2 from the germline V gene are SEHNR and FQNEAQ (reference sequence). V was cut by 1 base and J by 1 base, with 13 bases left in between. Sequencing was performed with immunoSEQ multiplex PCR; in TCRdb, only in-frame clones are kept and a portion is missing. The table records over 250,000 clones, roughly 91% of them present only once. The chain recombines TRBV7-9 with TRBJ1-1, with D possibly matching TRBD1 (5 bases). The receptor was isolated from a man aged 35-49 years who had recovered from COVID-19. The specimen sequenced was PBMCs or T cells enriched from blood (not recorded which). Here the CDR3 reads CASSLGWGRANTEAFF. The CDR3 bases are TGTGCCAGCAGCTTAGGTTGGGGCAGGGCGAACACTGAAGCTTTCTTT.